The table lists the clone carrying this T cell receptor (beta chain) with a few counts. Antigen specificity is unknown. For every subset, genomic DNA was evenly distributed across several immunoSEQ plates. It was on ten immunoSEQ deep assay plates that unsorted PBMC DNA was sequenced. The method was immunoSEQ multiplex PCR; TCRdb's version includes in-frame clones alone and lacks a portion of them. Here the sample spans fewer than 650,000 clones, less than 80% being singletons. Germline CDR1 is LNHNV and CDR2 is YYDKDF (reference sequence). V shed 0 bases and J shed 6 bases, with 11 bases lying between them. The CDR3 length is 15 residues. This entry is derived from a study of shared clonotypes between healthy human individuals. Study-level results: Genetic and exposure-history diversity was limited by the small donor number.

The donors were all Caucasian adults (living in Nashville, Tennessee). Input material: PBMCs. The receptor comes from a woman aged 40 to 50 in good health. Some clones in this sample may be carry-over from other donors' samples. The V call is TRBV15, the J call TRBJ1-4; D not resolved. The CDR3 bases are TGTGCCACCAGCAGAGACCGCTCATGGGATGAAAAACTGTTTTTT. This encodes CATSRDRSWDEKLFF.